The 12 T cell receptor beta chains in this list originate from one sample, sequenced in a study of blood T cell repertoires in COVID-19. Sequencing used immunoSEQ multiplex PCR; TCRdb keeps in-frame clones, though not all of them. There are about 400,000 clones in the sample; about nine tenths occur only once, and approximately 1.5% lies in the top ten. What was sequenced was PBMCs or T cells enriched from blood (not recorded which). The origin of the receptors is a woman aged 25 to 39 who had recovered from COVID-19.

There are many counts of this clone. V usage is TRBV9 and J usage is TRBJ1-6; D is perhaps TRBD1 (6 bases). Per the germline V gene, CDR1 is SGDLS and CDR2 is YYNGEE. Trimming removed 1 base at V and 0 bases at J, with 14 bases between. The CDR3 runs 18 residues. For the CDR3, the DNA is TGTGCCAGCAGCGTAAGGGGGGGCGACAGCTCCTATAATTCACCCCTCCACTTT. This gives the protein CASSVRGGDSSYNSPLHF.

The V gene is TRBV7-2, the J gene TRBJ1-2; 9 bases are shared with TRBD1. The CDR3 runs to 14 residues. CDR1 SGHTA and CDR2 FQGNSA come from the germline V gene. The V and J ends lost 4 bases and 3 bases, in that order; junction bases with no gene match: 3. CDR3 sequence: CASSWTGDHYGYTF. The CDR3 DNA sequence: TGTGCCAGCAGCTGGACAGGGGATCACTATGGCTACACCTTC.

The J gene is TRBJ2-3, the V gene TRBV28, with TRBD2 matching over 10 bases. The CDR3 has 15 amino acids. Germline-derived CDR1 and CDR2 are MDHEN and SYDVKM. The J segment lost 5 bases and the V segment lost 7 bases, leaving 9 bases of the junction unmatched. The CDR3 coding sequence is TGTGCCAGCACGGACTCTTCTAGCGGGAGAGATACGCAGTATTTT. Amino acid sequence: CASTDSSSGRDTQYF.

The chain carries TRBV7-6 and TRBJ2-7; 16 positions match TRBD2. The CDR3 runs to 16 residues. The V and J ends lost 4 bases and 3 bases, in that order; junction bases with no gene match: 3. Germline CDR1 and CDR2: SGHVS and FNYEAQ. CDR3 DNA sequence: TGTGCCAGCAGCTCGGGACTAGCGGGGGGGGACTACGAGCAGTACTTC. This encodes CASSSGLAGGDYEQYF.

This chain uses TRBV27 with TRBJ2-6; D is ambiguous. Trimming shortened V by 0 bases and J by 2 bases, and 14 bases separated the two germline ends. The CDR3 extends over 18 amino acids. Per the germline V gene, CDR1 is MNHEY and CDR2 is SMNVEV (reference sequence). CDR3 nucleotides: TGTGCCAGCAGTTTATCCCAAGCAATATTTGCTGGGGCCAACGTCCTGACTTTC. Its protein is CASSLSQAIFAGANVLTF.

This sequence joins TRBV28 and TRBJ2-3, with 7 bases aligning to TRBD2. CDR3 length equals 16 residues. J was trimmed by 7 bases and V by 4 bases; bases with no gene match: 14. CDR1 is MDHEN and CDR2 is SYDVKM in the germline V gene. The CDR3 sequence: CASSSPRGEGLNTQYF. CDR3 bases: TGTGCCAGCAGTTCCCCTCGGGGGGAGGGCCTCAATACGCAGTATTTT.

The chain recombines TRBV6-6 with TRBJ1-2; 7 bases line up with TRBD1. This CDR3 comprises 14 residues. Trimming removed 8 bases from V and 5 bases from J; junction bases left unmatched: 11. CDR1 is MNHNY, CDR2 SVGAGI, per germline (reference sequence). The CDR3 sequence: CASLDTDRAYGYTF. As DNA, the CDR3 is TGTGCCAGCCTCGACACCGACAGGGCATATGGCTACACCTTC.

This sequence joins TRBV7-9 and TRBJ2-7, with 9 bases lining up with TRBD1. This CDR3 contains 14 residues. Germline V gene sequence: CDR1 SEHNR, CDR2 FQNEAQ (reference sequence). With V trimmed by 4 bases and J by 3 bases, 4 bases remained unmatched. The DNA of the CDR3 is TGTGCCAGCAGCTCGACAGGGGGTATCTACGAGCAGTACTTC. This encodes CASSSTGGIYEQYF.

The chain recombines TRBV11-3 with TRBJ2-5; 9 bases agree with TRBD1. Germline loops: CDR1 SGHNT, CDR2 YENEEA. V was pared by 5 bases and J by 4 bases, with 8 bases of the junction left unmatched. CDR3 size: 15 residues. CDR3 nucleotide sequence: TGTGCCAGCAGCCTCGGGACAGGGCCTTCAGAGACCCAGTACTTC. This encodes CASSLGTGPSETQYF. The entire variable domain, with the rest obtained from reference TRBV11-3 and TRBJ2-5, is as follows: EAGVVQSPRYKIIEKKQPVAFWCNPISGHNTLYWYLQNLGQGPELLIRYENEEAVDDSQLPKDRFSAERLKGVDSTLKIQPAELGDSAVYLCASSLGTGPSETQYFGPGTRLLVL.

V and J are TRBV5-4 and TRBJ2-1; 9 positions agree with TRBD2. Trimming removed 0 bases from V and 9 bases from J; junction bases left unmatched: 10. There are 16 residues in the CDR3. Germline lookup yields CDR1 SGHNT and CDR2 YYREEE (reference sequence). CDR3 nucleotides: TGTGCCAGCAGCTTGGACAACTTAGCGGGGGAAACTGAGCAGTTCTTC. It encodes CASSLDNLAGETEQFF.

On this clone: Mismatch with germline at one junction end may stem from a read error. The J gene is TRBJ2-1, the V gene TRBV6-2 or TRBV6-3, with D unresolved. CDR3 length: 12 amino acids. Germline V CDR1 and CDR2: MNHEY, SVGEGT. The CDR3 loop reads CASSQLDNAQFF. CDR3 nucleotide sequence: TGTGCCAGCAGTCAACTCGACAATGCGCAGTTCTTC.

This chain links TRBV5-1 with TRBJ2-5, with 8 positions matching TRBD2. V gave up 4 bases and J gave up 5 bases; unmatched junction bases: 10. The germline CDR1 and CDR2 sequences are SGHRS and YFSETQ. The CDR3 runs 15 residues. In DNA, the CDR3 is TGCGCCAGCAGCGAACACGGGGGGGGCCGTGAGACCCAGTACTTC. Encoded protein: CASSEHGGGRETQYF.